Below are 32 T cell receptor beta chains sequenced from a single sample in a study of identical twins. TCRdb re-called the 5' RACE reads through MiXCR, storing one row per CDR3 protein. The sample holds hundreds of thousands of distinct CDR3 sequences, roughly 6% seen once. The sequenced material came from naive T cells sorted from blood. The receptors come from a man younger than 30 in good health.

This clonotype appeared many times. The rearrangement uses TRBV27 and TRBJ2-1; D call uncertain. V gave up 3 bases and J gave up 9 bases, with 12 bases separating them. The germline V gene encodes CDR1 MNHEY and CDR2 SMNVEV (reference sequence). This CDR3 contains 13 residues. The CDR3 DNA sequence: TGTGCCAGCAGTTTTTCCGACCTGGGTGAGCAGTTCTTC. Protein: CASSFSDLGEQFF.

In its sample, this clonotype was seen a few times. The CDR3 is CASSPGQSFSNQPQHF. In nucleotides, the CDR3 is TGCGCCAGCAGCCCGGGACAGAGTTTTAGCAATCAGCCCCAGCATTTT. The V gene is TRBV5-1, the J gene TRBJ1-5; 7 positions match TRBD1. V shed 4 bases, J shed 0 bases, and the junction held 7 bases outside the gene matches. Germline V CDR1 and CDR2: SGHRS, YFSETQ. The CDR3 runs to 16 residues.

This clonotype was seen only a few times. The chain recombines TRBV6-5 with TRBJ2-5, with a possible D match to TRBD2 (5 bases). V lost 0 bases and J 7 bases, leaving 18 bases between the germline ends. Per germline, CDR1 MNHEY and CDR2 SVGAGI. CDR3 size: 16 residues. The chain's CDR3 is CASSYSSPGGSGTQYF. The CDR3 DNA sequence: TGTGCCAGCAGTTACTCGTCACCTGGCGGGTCGGGGACCCAGTACTTC.

This clonotype showed up many times. This chain joins TRBV27 and TRBJ1-1; TRBD1 matches at 8 bases. Trimming at V came to 4 bases and at J to 3 bases, leaving 4 bases not matched to a gene. This CDR3 spans 14 amino acids. The germline V gene encodes CDR1 MNHEY and CDR2 SMNVEV (reference sequence). The CDR3 DNA reads TGTGCCAGCAGTTCGCGGACAGGGCACACTGAAGCTTTCTTT. Translated: CASSSRTGHTEAFF.

The chain uses TRBV29-1 and TRBJ2-3; 12 bases are a match to TRBD2. Looked up from germline, CDR1 is SQVTM and CDR2 is ANQGSEA. The V and J ends lost 4 bases and 8 bases, in that order; junction bases with no gene match: 13. The CDR3 is made up of 16 amino acids. CDR3 region: CSVGEGLAGPKGTQYF. For the CDR3, the DNA is TGCAGCGTTGGCGAAGGACTAGCGGGGCCCAAGGGTACGCAGTATTTT.

This clonotype came up a few times. This chain links TRBV12-3 or TRBV12-4 with TRBJ2-7, with D possibly TRBD2 on 6 matching bases. The V end was cut by 4 bases, the J end by 2 bases, with 12 bases between. The CDR3 has 14 residues. CDR3 amino acids: CASSYAAGAYEQYF. The CDR3 nucleotides are TGTGCCAGCAGTTACGCAGCGGGTGCCTACGAGCAGTACTTC.

Many counts were recorded for this clonotype. The chain couples TRBV20-1 to TRBJ2-1; 10 bases fit TRBD1. CDR1 and CDR2 (germline): DFQATT, SNEGSKA (reference sequence). J lost 9 bases, V lost 6 bases, and 11 bases had no gene match. The CDR3 sequence is 14 residues long. CDR3 bases: TGCAGTGCGATAGACAGGGGGCTAGAGGGTGAGCAGTTCTTC. It yields the protein CSAIDRGLEGEQFF.

CDR3 DNA: TGTGCCAGTAGTATGACAGGGGGACTCCACGAGCAGTACTTC. This codes for CASSMTGGLHEQYF. The V gene is TRBV19, the J gene TRBJ2-7, with TRBD1 identical over 9 bases. Germline V gives CDR1 LNHDA, CDR2 SQIVND (reference sequence). The V segment lost 3 bases and the J segment 5 bases; nucleotides outside the gene matches: 5. The CDR3 runs 14 residues.

At least ten counts were recorded for this clonotype. The chain is built from TRBV29-1 and TRBJ2-1; D might be TRBD1 or TRBD2, each matching 5 bases. CDR1 and CDR2 from the germline V gene are SQVTM and ANQGSEA. This CDR3 is built from 10 residues. CDR3 amino acids: CRARGHEQFF. The CDR3 bases are TGCAGGGCCCGGGGCCATGAGCAGTTCTTC.

This clonotype occurred many times. The genes are TRBV20-1 and TRBJ2-1; D is possibly TRBD2 (5 bases). This CDR3 spans 15 amino acids. V was pared by 5 bases and J by 4 bases, with 18 bases between. The germline V gene has CDR1 DFQATT and CDR2 SNEGSKA (reference sequence). CDR3 residues: CSAQQLVGVYNEQFF. For the CDR3, the DNA is TGCAGTGCTCAGCAACTAGTCGGTGTGTACAATGAGCAGTTCTTC.

This clonotype was seen a handful of times. The chain combines TRBV4-3 with TRBJ2-3; D may match TRBD1 or TRBD2 (5 bases each). CDR1 is LGHNA and CDR2 is YSLEER in the germline V gene. V was cut by 4 bases and J by 6 bases, with 14 bases left in between. The CDR3 totals 14 residues. The CDR3 spells CASSLGPFGDTQYF. The CDR3 DNA follows: TGCGCCAGCAGCCTGGGACCCTTCGGGGATACGCAGTATTTT.

This clonotype was seen a handful of times. This chain uses TRBV5-1 with TRBJ2-5, with D unresolved. This CDR3 comprises 14 residues. V dropped 0 bases and J dropped 2 bases, with 8 bases sitting between them. The germline gives CDR1 SGHRS, CDR2 YFSETQ. The CDR3 DNA sequence: TGCGCCAGCAGCTTGGGGGCTCCACAAGAGACCCAGTACTTC. It encodes CASSLGAPQETQYF.

This clonotype has a handful of counts. J is TRBJ2-3 and V is TRBV28; 9 bases fit TRBD2. V lost 6 bases, J lost 2 bases, and 15 bases stayed unmatched. The V gene's germline CDR1 is MDHEN and CDR2 SYDVKM. This CDR3 comprises 18 residues. CDR3 sequence reads: CASRSRRGRTSDTDTQYF. CDR3 nucleotides: TGTGCCAGCAGATCCCGTCGAGGCAGGACTAGCGACACAGATACGCAGTATTTT.

This clonotype showed up many times. The chain has TRBV6-2 or TRBV6-3 and TRBJ1-5; D is unresolved. Germline assignment: CDR1 MNHEY and CDR2 SVGEGT. V was trimmed by 7 bases and J by 6 bases, leaving 7 bases between them. CDR3 length: 11 residues. CDR3 in DNA: TGTGCCAGCACTAACGGTCAGCCCCAGCATTTT. It translates to CASTNGQPQHF.

This clonotype was observed many times. This chain uses TRBV29-1 with TRBJ2-3, with TRBD1 as a possible D gene (5 bases). The germline V gene encodes CDR1 SQVTM and CDR2 ANQGSEA. CDR3 length: 13 amino acids. The V and J ends lost 4 bases and 3 bases respectively, with 11 bases between them. The CDR3 DNA reads TGCAGCGTTGCAAGGGGCGGTACAGATACGCAGTATTTT. Encoded protein: CSVARGGTDTQYF.

This clonotype was observed a few times. Sequence at one end of the junction differs from germline and may be a read error. The chain recombines TRBV9 with TRBJ2-1; D may correspond to TRBD1 or TRBD2 (6 bases each). CDR3 length equals 13 residues. The germline CDR1 and CDR2 sequences are SGDLS and YYNGEE. In DNA, the CDR3 is TGTGCCAGCAGCGTAGTGGAGGGGGGACCCTACCACTTC. Its translation is CASSVVEGGPYHF.

This clonotype was counted only a few times. A much larger clone lies a single base off, so this may be a read error. The conserved phenylalanine or tryptophan normally closing the CDR3 is absent here, so this likely arose from a read error. J is TRBJ1-1 and V is TRBV12-3 or TRBV12-4, with D hard to call. Trimming cost V 5 bases and J 5 bases, with 12 bases left between them. The CDR3 length is 13 residues. The DNA for the CDR3 is TGTGCCAGCAGTGCGATGCGAGGTACTGAAGCTTTCTCT. Its translation is CASSAMRGTEAFS.

This clonotype was observed at least ten times. V and J are TRBV24-1 and TRBJ2-1, with 10 bases matching TRBD2. Trimming removed 3 bases from V and 9 bases from J; junction bases left unmatched: 4. Germline loops: CDR1 KGHDR, CDR2 SFDVKD. CDR3 size: 14 residues. CDR3 DNA sequence: TGTGCCACCAGTGATCGGGGACTAGCGCCTGAGCAGTTCTTC. It yields the protein CATSDRGLAPEQFF.

V gene TRBV7-8 combines with J gene TRBJ2-7; 16 bases are a match to TRBD2. Germline values: CDR1 SGHVS, CDR2 FQNEAQ. There are 16 residues in the CDR3. The V segment lost 6 bases and the J segment 6 bases; nucleotides outside the gene matches: 8. The CDR3 DNA is TGTGCCAGCAGAACCGGGACTAGCGGGAGGGTGAGCGAGCAGTACTTC. Residues: CASRTGTSGRVSEQYF.

The chain couples TRBV18 to TRBJ2-3; 8 nucleotides agree with TRBD1. J lost 3 bases, V lost 3 bases, and 5 bases had no gene match. Germline CDR1 reads KGHSH; CDR2 reads LQKENI. The CDR3 runs to 15 residues. CDR3 coding DNA: TGTGCCAGCTCACCGTGGACAGGGAGGACAGATACGCAGTATTTT. It translates to CASSPWTGRTDTQYF.

The rearrangement links TRBV5-1 to TRBJ2-7, with 12 bases matching TRBD1. CDR3 length: 15 amino acids. V lost 2 bases, J lost 6 bases, and 6 bases stayed unmatched. CDR1 and CDR2 (germline): SGHRS, YFSETQ. CDR3 coding DNA: TGCGCCAGCAGCTTCACCGGGACAGGGGGCGGCGAGCAGTACTTC. This codes for CASSFTGTGGGEQYF.

A few counts support this clonotype. For the CDR3, the DNA is TGTGCCAGCAGCGCACAGGGCTCTGGAAACACCATATATTTT. Its protein product is CASSAQGSGNTIYF. The chain combines TRBV9 with TRBJ1-3, with a weak D call TRBD1 (6 bases). Trimming took 3 bases from V and 0 from J, leaving 7 bases between them. Germline lookup yields CDR1 SGDLS and CDR2 YYNGEE. CDR3 size: 14 residues. Looking up the rest from reference TRBV9 and TRBJ1-3 gives the full variable domain: DSGVTQTPKHLITATGQRVTLRCSPRSGDLSVYWYQQSLDQGLQFLIQYYNGEERAKGNILERFSAQQFPDLHSELNLSSLELGDSALYFCASSAQGSGNTIYFGEGSWLTVV.

In this sample, this clonotype turned up many times. V gene TRBV12-3 or TRBV12-4 combines with J gene TRBJ2-7, with a possible D match to TRBD1 (5 bases). CDR3 length equals 12 residues. Trimming took 8 bases from V and 2 from J, leaving 10 bases between them. The CDR3 here is CASGDSPYEQYF. The CDR3 bases are TGTGCCAGCGGAGACAGTCCCTACGAGCAGTACTTC.

This clonotype has more than one count but fewer than ten. This sequence joins TRBV11-2 and TRBJ2-7; D is undetermined. Germline V lookup: CDR1 SGHAT, CDR2 FQNNGV. The CDR3 length is 14 residues. Trimming left V 4 bases short and J 5 bases short, with 15 bases between. In nucleotides, the CDR3 is TGTGCCAGCAGCTCCCTGCAACGGGCCAACGAGCAGTACGTC. It translates to CASSSLQRANEQYV.

This clonotype was seen repeatedly, ten times or more. The chain joins TRBV28 to TRBJ2-5; D is ambiguous. The CDR3 consists of 13 residues. The germline gives CDR1 MDHEN, CDR2 SYDVKM. Trimming stripped 7 bases from V and 2 bases from J, with 11 bases between. CDR3 in DNA: TGTGCCAGCATACAGACATCACAAGAGACCCAGTACTTC. Amino acid sequence: CASIQTSQETQYF. Filled out from reference TRBV28 and TRBJ2-5, the complete variable domain reads DVKVTQSSRYLVKRTGEKVFLECVQDMDHENMFWYRQDPGLGLRLIYFSYDVKMKEKGDIPEGYSVSREKKERFSLILESASTNQTSMYLCASIQTSQETQYFGPGTRLLVL.

CDR3 residues: CSAMDRGTKNIQYF. The CDR3 coding sequence is TGCAGTGCTATGGACAGGGGAACCAAAAACATTCAGTACTTC. The V and J genes are TRBV20-1 and TRBJ2-4; 9 positions agree with TRBD1. Germline trimming cut 4 bases from V and 2 bases from J; bases unmatched to any gene: 3. Germline loops: CDR1 DFQATT, CDR2 SNEGSKA (reference sequence). CDR3 length: 14 residues.

At least ten counts were recorded for this clonotype. This rearrangement joins TRBV5-1 to TRBJ2-2, with 8 bases lining up with TRBD1. The germline V gene has CDR1 SGHRS and CDR2 YFSETQ. The CDR3 totals 14 residues. V dropped 5 bases and J dropped 2; count of bases not matched to a gene: 2. The CDR3 region has the DNA TGCGCCAGCAGTGACAGGGGAAACACCGGGGAGCTGTTTTTT. It specifies CASSDRGNTGELFF.

This clonotype was seen repeatedly, ten times or more. V is TRBV10-3 and J is TRBJ2-7; TRBD2 aligns across 11 bases. With V trimmed by 8 bases and J by 6 bases, 3 bases remained unmatched. The germline gives CDR1 ENHRY, CDR2 SYGVKD. CDR3 length: 12 amino acids. The CDR3 reads CAIGLAGGEQYF. The CDR3 nucleotides are TGTGCCATCGGGCTAGCGGGAGGCGAGCAGTACTTC.

V is TRBV11-2 and J is TRBJ2-1; TRBD2 matches 7 bases. The CDR3 totals 18 residues. Trimming took 6 bases from V and 0 from J; bases not matched to a gene: 14. Per germline, CDR1 SGHAT and CDR2 FQNNGV. The CDR3 DNA reads as TGTGCCAGCAGGGGCGGCGGGAGTCGTCCCCCCTCCTACAATGAGCAGTTCTTC. Amino acids: CASRGGGSRPPSYNEQFF.

This clonotype was seen many times. The rearrangement uses TRBV6-4 and TRBJ2-7, with D possibly TRBD2 on 5 matching bases. Germline values: CDR1 MRHNA, CDR2 SNTAGT. This CDR3 has 11 residues. V gave up 0 bases and J gave up 12 bases, with 9 bases separating them. The CDR3: CASSDSARGYV. Here the CDR3 DNA reads TGTGCCAGCAGTGACTCGGCTCGGGGGTACGTC.

This clonotype was picked up a small number of times. V gene TRBV9 combines with J gene TRBJ2-1; D is possibly TRBD2 (6 bases). The CDR3 is 15 residues long. Trimming stripped 4 bases from V and 2 bases from J, with 13 bases between. Germline loops: CDR1 SGDLS, CDR2 YYNGEE. CDR3 protein: CASSPRGEPYNEQFF. CDR3 sequence (DNA): TGTGCCAGCAGCCCCCGCGGGGAACCCTACAATGAGCAGTTCTTC. The variable domain in full, with the rest retrieved from reference TRBV9 and TRBJ2-1, is DSGVTQTPKHLITATGQRVTLRCSPRSGDLSVYWYQQSLDQGLQFLIQYYNGEERAKGNILERFSAQQFPDLHSELNLSSLELGDSALYFCASSPRGEPYNEQFFGPGTRLTVL.

The J gene is TRBJ2-3, the V gene TRBV27; 9 bases map to TRBD2. The germline V gene has CDR1 MNHEY and CDR2 SMNVEV (reference sequence). The J segment lost 4 bases and the V segment lost 8 bases, leaving 10 bases of the junction unmatched. This CDR3 comprises 15 residues. The CDR3 reads CASQRGVLGPDTQYF. The CDR3 coding sequence is TGTGCCAGCCAGCGGGGGGTGCTAGGTCCAGATACGCAGTATTTT.